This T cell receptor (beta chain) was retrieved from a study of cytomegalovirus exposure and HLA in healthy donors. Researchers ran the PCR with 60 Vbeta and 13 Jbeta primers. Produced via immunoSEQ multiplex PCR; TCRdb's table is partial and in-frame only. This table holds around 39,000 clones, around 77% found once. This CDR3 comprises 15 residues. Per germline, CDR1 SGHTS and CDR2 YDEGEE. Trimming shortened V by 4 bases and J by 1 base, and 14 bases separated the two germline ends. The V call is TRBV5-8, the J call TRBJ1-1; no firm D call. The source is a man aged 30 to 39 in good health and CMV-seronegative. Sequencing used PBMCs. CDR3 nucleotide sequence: TGTGCCAGCAGCCCTCGGTTCCTTGGGAACACTGAAGCTTTCTTT. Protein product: CASSPRFLGNTEAFF.